These 6 T cell receptor beta chains share one sample of origin, sequenced in a study of CD8+ T cells in alopecia areata. The treatment was: oral pan-JAK inhibitor, 5-10 mg twice daily. Reverse transcribed after extraction, RNA yielded cDNA as the sequencing template. Sequenced by immunoSEQ multiplex PCR; TCRdb stores in-frame clones only, minus some. This table holds about 150,000 clones, about 71% found once. The sequencing used CD4+ T cells sorted from blood, collected at week 4, from a patient treated with tofacitinib. These receptors originate from a human donor with alopecia areata.

The chain combines TRBV27 with TRBJ2-3; D is tentatively TRBD1 or TRBD2 (6 bases each). The CDR3 has 15 residues. The germline gives CDR1 MNHEY, CDR2 SMNVEV (reference sequence). The ends were cut back, 2 bases at V and 4 bases at J, with 13 bases in the middle. CDR3 sequence: CASSLLARGADTQYF. DNA for the CDR3: TGTGCCAGCAGTTTACTAGCTAGGGGGGCAGATACGCAGTATTTT.

This clone occurred a few times. The genes are TRBV30 and TRBJ2-3; TRBD1 might be the D (6 bases). V lost 0 bases, J lost 3 bases, and 13 bases lay in between. Germline CDR1 is GTSNPN and CDR2 is SVGIG (reference sequence). This CDR3 has 15 residues. CDR3 in DNA: TGTGCCTGGAGTGTACGACAGGTTTTTACAGATACGCAGTATTTT. Translation: CAWSVRQVFTDTQYF.

This chain connects TRBV9 to TRBJ1-2; 9 bases map to TRBD1. In germline, CDR1 is SGDLS, CDR2 YYNGEE. This CDR3 spans 13 amino acids. The V and J ends lost 5 bases and 4 bases, in that order; junction bases with no gene match: 3. CDR3 nucleotide sequence: TGTGCCAGCAGGGGACAGGGTGGCTATGGCTACACCTTC. It is translated as CASRGQGGYGYTF.

The chain combines TRBV2 with TRBJ1-5, with D hard to call. Trimming cost V 8 bases and J 0 bases, with 8 bases left between them. The CDR3 consists of 13 residues. Per the germline V gene, CDR1 is SNHLY and CDR2 is FYNNEI. CDR3: CASGSNSNQPQHF. CDR3 DNA: TGTGCCAGCGGCAGCAATAGCAATCAGCCCCAGCATTTT.

This clone has just one count. This chain uses TRBV30 with TRBJ2-2; D is uncertain. CDR1 is GTSNPN and CDR2 is SVGIG in the germline V gene (reference sequence). Trimming stripped 5 bases from V and 2 bases from J, with 9 bases between. This CDR3 has 13 amino acids. CDR3: CAWAVTNTGELFF. CDR3 coding DNA: TGTGCCTGGGCAGTGACCAACACCGGGGAGCTGTTTTTT.

The chain combines TRBV30 with TRBJ2-7, with 7 bases identical to TRBD1. Germline CDR1 GTSNPN, CDR2 SVGIG (reference sequence). This CDR3 is built from 13 residues. V was clipped by 4 bases and J by 6 bases; unmatched bases: 9. The CDR3, as DNA: TGTGCCTGGAACCATCTCTCAGGGGGCGAGCAGTACTTC. Protein product: CAWNHLSGGEQYF.